The source of this T cell receptor beta chain is a study of cytomegalovirus exposure and HLA in healthy donors. Whole-study findings and limits: Association of a missense DCLRE1C variant with TCR beta V- and J-gene trimming was reported in a later analysis. A later analysis reported that several of the most significant clusters appeared to be linked to common viral pathogens, among them Epstein-Barr virus. Associated with cytomegalovirus, according to the listing, were 170 or so TCR beta chains.

In the case of this clone: Its target is unknown.

A multiplex PCR was run with 60 Vbeta primers and 13 Jbeta primers. Sequencing used immunoSEQ multiplex PCR; TCRdb keeps in-frame clones, though not all of them. The profile shows fewer than 300,000 clones, about 80% of them singletons. The CDR3 spans 13 residues. CDR1 is MNHEY, CDR2 SMNVEV, per germline (reference sequence). V was shortened by 0 bases and J by 7 bases, with 10 bases between the two germline ends. The sequence was collected from a girl aged 2 to 9 in good health and CMV-seronegative. Sequenced input: PBMCs. The chain employs TRBV27 and TRBJ2-7; D might be TRBD2 (5 bases). The CDR3: CASSLSGAWEQYF. DNA of the CDR3: TGTGCCAGCAGTTTATCGGGAGCGTGGGAGCAGTACTTC.